These 28 T cell receptor beta chains originate from one sample sequenced in a study of radiation and T cells in renal cell carcinoma. Profiling relied on immunoSEQ multiplex PCR, and the TCRdb table lists in-frame clones only, not all of them. Of 40,000 to 60,000 clones listed, roughly 80% are singletons. The time point here: baseline pretreatment blood. Treatment denoted: 15 Gy SBRT to primary tumor, nephrectomy 4 weeks later. The sequences come from blood, collected from a patient whose treatment included radiotherapy and nephrectomy. The source is a woman in her seventies with renal cell carcinoma.

This chain uses TRBV18 with TRBJ2-2; D gene unclear. V lost 4 bases to trimming and J lost 0 bases, with 12 bases between them. CDR1 KGHSH and CDR2 LQKENI come from the germline V gene. This CDR3 region has 16 residues. This chain's CDR3 is CASSLAVSSNTGELFF. CDR3 coding DNA: TGTGCCAGCTCACTGGCAGTATCTTCGAACACCGGGGAGCTGTTTTTT.

This clone has just one count. The V gene is TRBV5-6, the J gene TRBJ1-5; TRBD1 might be the D (6 bases). This CDR3 spans 15 amino acids. Germline V gives CDR1 SGHDT, CDR2 YYEEEE. V lost 0 bases, J lost 1 base, and 8 bases lay in between. CDR3 nucleotides: TGTGCCAGCAGCTTGGAACAGGGAAGCAATCAGCCCCAGCATTTT. Its protein is CASSLEQGSNQPQHF.

V and J are TRBV2 and TRBJ1-1; D is possibly TRBD1 (5 bases). CDR3 size: 13 residues. In germline, CDR1 is SNHLY, CDR2 FYNNEI. Deletions cut 10 bases from V and 0 bases from J, with 12 bases between. The CDR3 DNA sequence: TGTGCCATCGACTGGGGCCTGAACACTGAAGCTTTCTTT. Translated: CAIDWGLNTEAFF.

This chain uses TRBV4-1 with TRBJ1-6; TRBD1 agrees at 7 bases. The CDR3 contains 16 residues. From germline, CDR1 is MGHRA and CDR2 YSYEKL. V dropped 1 base and J dropped 5; count of bases not matched to a gene: 5. The DNA of the CDR3 is TGCGCCAGCAGCCAAGGAGGGGGCTTGGATAATTCACCCCTCCACTTT. Its translation is CASSQGGGLDNSPLHF.

This chain connects TRBV18 to TRBJ2-7; a weak D match, TRBD1 (6 bases). Germline V gene lookup returns CDR1 KGHSH and CDR2 LQKENI. The CDR3 has 12 residues. The V gene lost 2 bases and the J gene lost 9 bases, with 11 bases spanning the gap. The CDR3 sequence: CASSPNRELQYF. Written as DNA, the CDR3 is TGTGCCAGCTCACCAAACAGGGAGTTGCAGTACTTC. The whole variable domain, remainder taken from reference TRBV18 and TRBJ2-7, is NAGVMQNPRHLVRRRGQEARLRCSPMKGHSHVYWYRQLPEEGLKFMVYLQKENIIDESGMPKERFSAEFPKEGPSILRIQQVVRGDSAAYFCASSPNRELQYFGPGTRLTVT.

The genes are TRBV5-1 and TRBJ2-5; perhaps TRBD1 as D (5 bases). The CDR3 consists of 15 residues. V lost 3 bases and J lost 5, with 17 bases in between. From germline, CDR1 is SGHRS and CDR2 YFSETQ. In nucleotides, the CDR3 is TGCGCCAGCAGCTCGTCGGGCCCCAACAGGGAGACCCAGTACTTC. As protein: CASSSSGPNRETQYF.

The chain uses TRBV6-6 and TRBJ2-3; 8 bases map to TRBD2. J lost 6 bases, V lost 5 bases, and 13 bases had no gene match. The CDR3 consists of 16 residues. Looked up from germline, CDR1 is MNHNY and CDR2 is SVGAGI (reference sequence). The CDR3 bases are TGTGCCAGCAGTAAAGATAGCGGGAACATGGGGGATACGCAGTATTTT. It encodes CASSKDSGNMGDTQYF.

V is TRBV6-5 and J is TRBJ2-1, with 12 bases fitting TRBD2. CDR1 and CDR2 (germline): MNHEY, SVGAGI. This CDR3 has 15 amino acids. J gave up 6 bases and V 5 bases, and 5 bases lay outside the gene matches. Here the CDR3 DNA reads TGTGCCAGCAGTCGACTAGCGGGGGCCCTCAATGAGCAGTTCTTC. It encodes CASSRLAGALNEQFF.

The chain links TRBV7-6 to TRBJ2-1, with TRBD2 identical over 8 bases. CDR3 length: 15 residues. Germline V gives CDR1 SGHVS, CDR2 FNYEAQ. The trim removed 4 bases at V and 10 bases at J, leaving 12 bases unmatched. Here the CDR3 DNA reads TGTGCCAGCAGCTCACCCGGGACTAGTGGGAGAGAGCAGTTCTTC. Protein product: CASSSPGTSGREQFF.

The CDR3 loop is CASSFGVATGNEQFF. The CDR3 coding sequence is TGTGCCAGCAGTTTTGGAGTCGCTACTGGCAATGAGCAGTTCTTC. V is TRBV27 and J is TRBJ2-1, with no clear D. CDR3 size: 15 residues. Per germline, CDR1 MNHEY and CDR2 SMNVEV (reference sequence). Trimming pared 3 bases from V and 6 bases from J, leaving 15 bases between.

This clone was seen only once. V usage is TRBV6-1 and J usage is TRBJ1-5; TRBD1 is a possible D gene (5 bases). Germline values: CDR1 MNHNS, CDR2 SASEGT. V gave up 7 bases and J gave up 7 bases, with 14 bases separating them. The CDR3 length is 13 residues. The CDR3 spells CASTRGALQPQHF. The DNA of the CDR3 is TGTGCCAGCACTAGGGGCGCCTTGCAGCCCCAGCATTTT.

This clone was seen once. The chain carries TRBV2 and TRBJ2-3; 12 nucleotides align to TRBD2. The CDR3 is 16 residues long. Looked up from germline, CDR1 is SNHLY and CDR2 is FYNNEI. The V segment lost 6 bases and the J segment 6 bases; nucleotides outside the gene matches: 10. The CDR3 sequence: CASRIGLAGLEDTQYF. CDR3 nucleotide sequence: TGTGCCAGCAGGATTGGACTAGCGGGACTAGAGGATACGCAGTATTTT.

This chain links TRBV12-2 with TRBJ1-2. TRBV12-2 is assigned pseudogene status. There are 16 residues in the CDR3. CDR3 region: CASRPPPLPINYGYTF. The CDR3 DNA is TGTGCAAGTCGCCCACCTCCGTTGCCGATAAACTATGGCTACACCTTC.

In this sample, this clone turned up once. The chain recombines TRBV19 with TRBJ2-2; the match to TRBD1 covers 9 bases. This CDR3 spans 15 amino acids. J lost 5 bases, V lost 4 bases, and 5 bases had no gene match. Germline V gene sequence: CDR1 LNHDA, CDR2 SQIVND (reference sequence). The CDR3 reads CASSTQGAGTGELFF. The CDR3 DNA is TGTGCCAGTAGTACACAGGGGGCGGGGACCGGGGAGCTGTTTTTT. Full variable domain (rest looked up from reference TRBV19 and TRBJ2-2): DGGITQSPKYLFRKEGQNVTLSCEQNLNHDAMYWYRQDPGQGLRLIYYSQIVNDFQKGDIAEGYSVSREKKESFPLTVTSAQKNPTAFYLCASSTQGAGTGELFFGEGSRLTVL.

The chain links TRBV10-1 to TRBJ1-1, with 8 bases that match TRBD1. Per germline, CDR1 WNHNN and CDR2 SYGVQD (reference sequence). V shed 9 bases, J shed 3 bases, and the junction held 15 bases outside the gene matches. The CDR3 runs to 16 residues. The CDR3 nucleotides are TGCGCCAGTTTAATAACAGGGGGTTGGGGGGACACTGAAGCTTTCTTT. Protein sequence: CASLITGGWGDTEAFF.

J is TRBJ2-7 and V is TRBV5-1, with a tentative D call TRBD2 (6 bases). Germline V gives CDR1 SGHRS, CDR2 YFSETQ. The CDR3 spans 16 residues. V shed 0 bases and J shed 0 bases, with 13 bases lying between them. The CDR3: CASSLGLGGSSYEQYF. The CDR3 nucleotides are TGCGCCAGCAGCTTGGGACTCGGGGGAAGCTCCTACGAGCAGTACTTC.

The chain employs TRBV19 and TRBJ2-1; D is undetermined. The CDR3 totals 11 residues. CDR1 and CDR2 from the germline V gene are LNHDA and SQIVND (reference sequence). With 3 bases removed from V and 7 bases from J, the gap between germline ends came to 4 bases. CDR3: CASSIANEQFF. As DNA, the CDR3 is TGTGCCAGTAGTATTGCTAATGAGCAGTTCTTC.

The J gene is TRBJ1-4, the V gene TRBV18; 7 positions match TRBD1. V shed 3 bases, J shed 11 bases, and the junction held 9 bases outside the gene matches. This CDR3 contains 14 residues. Germline-derived CDR1 and CDR2 are KGHSH and LQKENI. CDR3 protein: CASSPEGAAVKLFF. The DNA for the CDR3 is TGTGCCAGCTCACCCGAGGGGGCGGCTGTTAAACTGTTTTTT.

The V gene is TRBV6-1, the J gene TRBJ2-7, with D maybe TRBD1 (6 bases). The CDR3 spans 14 residues. The germline V gene has CDR1 MNHNS and CDR2 SASEGT. The V gene lost 6 bases and the J gene lost 2 bases, with 14 bases spanning the gap. The CDR3 bases are TGTGCCAGCAGAACCGGGACATCTACCTACGAGCAGTACTTC. It is translated as CASRTGTSTYEQYF.

This clone was found a few times. The V gene is TRBV6-1, the J gene TRBJ1-1; a possible D gene is TRBD1 (5 bases). The V and J ends lost 4 bases and 1 base respectively, with 13 bases between them. The CDR3 loop spans 15 amino acids. Per the germline V gene, CDR1 is MNHNS and CDR2 is SASEGT. In DNA, the CDR3 is TGTGCCAGCAGTGGGGGCCCCGGCGGGAACACTGAAGCTTTCTTT. Protein sequence: CASSGGPGGNTEAFF.

The chain employs TRBV5-1 and TRBJ2-3; 16 nucleotides align to TRBD2. Looked up from germline, CDR1 is SGHRS and CDR2 is YFSETQ. The V gene end was trimmed by 4 bases and the J gene end by 4 bases; junction bases not matched to a gene: 6. CDR3 length: 17 amino acids. The CDR3: CASSPGTSGRAPDTQYF. Written as DNA, the CDR3 is TGCGCCAGCAGCCCCGGGACTAGCGGGAGGGCCCCAGATACGCAGTATTTT.

The rearrangement links TRBV6-1 to TRBJ2-7, with 9 positions matching TRBD1. The germline V gene has CDR1 MNHNS and CDR2 SASEGT. Trimming cost V 4 bases and J 2 bases; bases outside gene matches: 12. The length of the CDR3 is 17 residues. CDR3 nucleotide sequence: TGTGCCAGCAGTGGCCTACCGGGACAGGGAGGCCCCTACGAGCAGTACTTC. It is translated as CASSGLPGQGGPYEQYF.

In its sample, this clone was seen once. The V gene is TRBV29-1, the J gene TRBJ2-7; D not resolved. The ends were cut back, 2 bases at V and 0 bases at J, with 11 bases in the middle. CDR3 length: 14 residues. The germline gives CDR1 SQVTM, CDR2 ANQGSEA. As DNA, the CDR3 is TGCAGCGTTGAACTCAACGACTCCTCCTACGAGCAGTACTTC. Its protein product is CSVELNDSSYEQYF.

V gene TRBV18 combines with J gene TRBJ2-1, with TRBD1 matching 8 bases. Trimming took 4 bases from V and 7 from J; bases not matched to a gene: 6. CDR3 length: 14 amino acids. Germline V CDR1 and CDR2: KGHSH, LQKENI. The CDR3 DNA reads TGTGCCAGCTCACAGGGACAGGCGGGGAATGAGCAGTTCTTC. This gives the protein CASSQGQAGNEQFF.

This clone was observed a single time. The rearrangement joins TRBV5-1 to TRBJ2-2, with 13 positions matching TRBD2. Germline loops: CDR1 SGHRS, CDR2 YFSETQ. Germline trimming cut 3 bases from V and 4 bases from J; bases unmatched to any gene: 6. The CDR3 covers 17 residues. The CDR3 DNA follows: TGCGCCAGCAGCTCGAGACTAGCGGGAGGCTCCACCGGGGAGCTGTTTTTT. It yields the protein CASSSRLAGGSTGELFF.

This clone was observed many times. The V call is TRBV10-3, the J call TRBJ2-4; D might be TRBD2 (5 bases). V dropped 8 bases and J dropped 4 bases, with 21 bases sitting between them. CDR1 ENHRY and CDR2 SYGVKD come from the germline V gene. The CDR3 extends over 16 amino acids. The CDR3 DNA is TGTGCCATCGTAGTGAGGGAGAGCTTTAAGAAAAACATTCAGTACTTC. Its protein product is CAIVVRESFKKNIQYF.

This chain links TRBV7-9 with TRBJ1-6; the D is unclear. The germline V gene encodes CDR1 SEHNR and CDR2 FQNEAQ (reference sequence). V was shortened by 4 bases and J by 3 bases, with 10 bases between the two germline ends. The CDR3 has 15 amino acids. CDR3 DNA: TGTGCCAGCAGCTCTTCGGGCGGCTATAATTCACCCCTCCACTTT. Its protein is CASSSSGGYNSPLHF. The full variable domain, completed using reference TRBV7-9 and TRBJ1-6, is DTGVSQNPRHKITKRGQNVTFRCDPISEHNRLYWYRQTLGQGPEFLTYFQNEAQLEKSRLLSDRFSAERPKGSFSTLEIQRTEQGDSAMYLCASSSSGGYNSPLHFGNGTRLTVT.

The chain carries TRBV5-1 and TRBJ1-4; TRBD1 aligns across 7 bases. The V segment lost 3 bases and the J segment 8 bases; nucleotides outside the gene matches: 10. Germline CDR1 and CDR2: SGHRS and YFSETQ. The CDR3 contains 15 residues. The CDR3 coding sequence is TGCGCCAGCAGCTCTACAGGGGAGGGGGGAGAAAAACTGTTTTTT. It yields the protein CASSSTGEGGEKLFF.